The 30 T cell receptor beta chains below come from one sample, sequenced in a study of PD-1 blockade in classical Hodgkin lymphoma. Clones were sequenced by immunoSEQ multiplex PCR, and TCRdb holds only the in-frame ones, with some missing. Counted here are more than 20,000 clones, around 70% occurring once; the ten biggest clones make up roughly a fifth. Noted time point: cycle 4 day 1 (C4D1), after more than five weeks of nivolumab. Relapse was seen in all patients after autologous stem cell transplantation, and brentuximab vedotin exposure was variable. The sequenced sample was peripheral blood mononuclear cells (PBMCs), obtained before the fourth cycle of nivolumab. Receptors were obtained from a human donor with classical Hodgkin lymphoma.

This clone was seen just once. This chain joins TRBV2 and TRBJ2-6, with 9 bases identical to TRBD1. The germline gives CDR1 SNHLY, CDR2 FYNNEI. V lost 7 bases and J lost 11; bases outside the gene matches: 9. This CDR3 region has 14 residues. Here the CDR3 DNA reads TGTGCCAGCATACGGGGACAGGGAGTCGACGTCCTGACTTTC. It codes for CASIRGQGVDVLTF.

The rearrangement links TRBV28 to TRBJ1-5; no reliable D call. This CDR3 has 15 residues. Trimming pared 6 bases from V and 2 bases from J, leaving 14 bases between. Germline V gives CDR1 MDHEN, CDR2 SYDVKM. CDR3 amino acids: CASRLWGNGNQPQHF. The CDR3, as DNA: TGTGCCAGCAGGTTGTGGGGAAATGGCAATCAGCCCCAGCATTTT. The entire variable domain, with the rest obtained from reference TRBV28 and TRBJ1-5, is as follows: DVKVTQSSRYLVKRTGEKVFLECVQDMDHENMFWYRQDPGLGLRLIYFSYDVKMKEKGDIPEGYSVSREKKERFSLILESASTNQTSMYLCASRLWGNGNQPQHFGDGTRLSIL.

The V gene is TRBV20-1, the J gene TRBJ1-1, with TRBD1 matching over 7 bases. The CDR3 runs 11 residues. Germline-derived CDR1 and CDR2 are DFQATT and SNEGSKA (reference sequence). The CDR3 is CRGTDGDEAFF. In nucleotides, the CDR3 is TGCAGGGGGACAGACGGAGACGAAGCTTTCTTT.

CDR3 sequence: CASEGAGSNQPQHF. The CDR3, as DNA: TGTGCCAGCGAAGGGGCTGGTAGCAATCAGCCCCAGCATTTT. The gene calls are TRBV6-6 and TRBJ1-5, with a weak D call TRBD1 (5 bases). The ends were cut back, 8 bases at V and 0 bases at J, with 11 bases in the middle. Germline V gene data show CDR1 as MNHNY and CDR2 as SVGAGI (reference sequence). The CDR3 runs to 14 residues.

Details on this clone: The same CDR3 arises from other DNA sequences in this sample as well. The chain carries TRBV6-1 and TRBJ2-2, with D unresolved. The CDR3 has 14 amino acids. The germline V gene encodes CDR1 MNHNS and CDR2 SASEGT. Between the trimmed V and J ends, which lost 4 bases and 1 base, there was a span of 7 bases. The CDR3, as DNA: TGTGCCAGCAGTGCCGGTCGGAACACCGGGGAGCTGTTTTTT. It specifies CASSAGRNTGELFF.

The genes are TRBV6-1 and TRBJ2-7; D possibly corresponds to TRBD2 (5 bases). Trimming left V 6 bases short and J 3 bases short, with 12 bases between. CDR1 MNHNS and CDR2 SASEGT come from the germline V gene. The CDR3 has 13 residues. The CDR3 nucleotides read TGTGCCAGCAGATATCAGCGGTACTACGAGCAGTACTTC. Encoded protein: CASRYQRYYEQYF.

The chain recombines TRBV25-1 with TRBJ2-1; 8 nucleotides agree with TRBD2. This CDR3 has 15 amino acids. J was trimmed by 1 base and V by 2 bases; bases with no gene match: 1. In germline, CDR1 is MGHDK, CDR2 SYGVNS. The CDR3 bases are TGTGCCAGCAGTGAAACTAGCGGTTCCTACAATGAGCAGTTCTTC. Translated: CASSETSGSYNEQFF.

The gene calls are TRBV15 and TRBJ2-7, with D perhaps TRBD1 (6 bases). The germline V and J ends were trimmed by 5 bases and 3 bases, with 11 bases remaining between them. The CDR3 totals 13 residues. Germline values: CDR1 LNHNV, CDR2 YYDKDF (reference sequence). The CDR3 DNA reads as TGTGCCACCAGCCGAGGGGGTGACTACGAGCAGTACTTC. Protein sequence: CATSRGGDYEQYF.

The rearrangement links TRBV5-1 to TRBJ2-5; D not resolved. V shed 4 bases and J shed 2 bases, with 12 bases lying between them. Germline lookup yields CDR1 SGHRS and CDR2 YFSETQ. This CDR3 has 14 residues. The CDR3: CASSQRMLQETQYF. Here the CDR3 DNA reads TGCGCCAGCAGCCAACGGATGTTGCAAGAGACCCAGTACTTC.

The chain recombines TRBV20-1 with TRBJ1-1; TRBD1 might be the D (5 bases). CDR1 is DFQATT, CDR2 SNEGSKA, per germline (reference sequence). The length of the CDR3 is 11 residues. V was pared by 5 bases and J by 5 bases, with 9 bases between. In nucleotides, the CDR3 is TGCAGTGCTTCCAGGGATACTGAAGCTTTCTTT. Protein product: CSASRDTEAFF.

The V gene is TRBV18, the J gene TRBJ1-1, with TRBD1 matching over 8 bases. This CDR3 is built from 14 residues. Germline trimming cut 6 bases from V and 2 bases from J; bases unmatched to any gene: 5. The germline CDR1 and CDR2 sequences are KGHSH and LQKENI. For the CDR3, the DNA is TGTGCCAGCTCGCTACAGGGGGTCAACACTGAAGCTTTCTTT. Its translation: CASSLQGVNTEAFF.

The chain recombines TRBV4-1 with TRBJ1-1; weak D call: TRBD1 (5 bases). The germline V gene has CDR1 MGHRA and CDR2 YSYEKL. The V end lost 4 bases, the J end lost 6 bases, and 15 bases lay between the germline ends. The CDR3 extends over 14 amino acids. The CDR3: CASSPGLLGAEAFF. The CDR3 coding sequence is TGCGCCAGCAGCCCTGGGCTGTTGGGGGCTGAAGCTTTCTTT.

Within the sample, this clone is medium-sized (0.01 to 0.1%). The chain uses TRBV27 and TRBJ2-7; the D gene is possibly TRBD2 (5 bases). The germline V gene has CDR1 MNHEY and CDR2 SMNVEV (reference sequence). V lost 8 bases to trimming and J lost 5 bases, with 16 bases between them. This CDR3 is 13 amino acids long. The CDR3: CASSPGSAHEQYF. DNA for the CDR3: TGTGCCAGCTCCCCGGGAAGTGCTCACGAGCAGTACTTC.

This clone was seen a handful of times. V gene TRBV19 combines with J gene TRBJ1-2; a possible D gene is TRBD1 (5 bases). The germline CDR1 and CDR2 sequences are LNHDA and SQIVND (reference sequence). V was pared by 9 bases and J by 2 bases, with 19 bases between. CDR3 length: 15 amino acids. The DNA for the CDR3 is TGTGCCAGCGGGGGGGAGTCAGGCGGCAACTATGGCTACACCTTC. Encoded protein: CASGGESGGNYGYTF.

The chain employs TRBV10-3 and TRBJ1-1; possibly TRBD1 for D (6 bases). Germline V gives CDR1 ENHRY, CDR2 SYGVKD. CDR3 size: 13 residues. Trimming shortened V by 5 bases and J by 1 base, and 8 bases separated the two germline ends. Here the CDR3 reads CAISLTGNTEAFF. The CDR3 DNA sequence: TGTGCCATCAGTCTGACAGGGAACACTGAAGCTTTCTTT.

The rearrangement joins TRBV10-3 to TRBJ1-4, with D tentatively TRBD1 (6 bases). The CDR3 extends over 14 amino acids. The ends were cut back, 2 bases at V and 8 bases at J, with 12 bases in the middle. Germline V CDR1 and CDR2: ENHRY, SYGVKD. DNA of the CDR3: TGTGCCATCAGTGAGACCCGGGGGCACGAAAAACTGTTTTTT. Its translation is CAISETRGHEKLFF.

The chain combines TRBV5-1 with TRBJ2-7; D is possibly TRBD2 (6 bases). Germline values: CDR1 SGHRS, CDR2 YFSETQ. The V end was cut by 3 bases, the J end by 4 bases, with 17 bases between. The CDR3 is 15 residues long. CDR3 amino acids: CASSYTSLGPYEQYF. The CDR3, as DNA: TGCGCCAGCAGCTACACTAGCCTCGGACCATACGAGCAGTACTTC. The variable domain in full, completed from reference TRBV5-1 and TRBJ2-7, reads KAGVTQTPRYLIKTRGQQVTLSCSPISGHRSVSWYQQTPGQGLQFLFEYFSETQRNKGNFPGRFSGRQFSNSRSEMNVSTLELGDSALYLCASSYTSLGPYEQYFGPGTRLTVT.

There are a few counts of this clone. CDR3 coding DNA: TGTGCCACCGGACCCAGCCGGGGTAGCTTCGATGAGCAGTTCTTC. Translating it yields CATGPSRGSFDEQFF. The chain joins TRBV15 to TRBJ2-1, with a possible D match to TRBD2 (5 bases). Germline V gene lookup returns CDR1 LNHNV and CDR2 YYDKDF (reference sequence). This CDR3 spans 15 amino acids. Trimming took 8 bases from V and 8 from J, leaving 22 bases between them.

The chain couples TRBV14 to TRBJ2-3; D is unclear. This CDR3 comprises 12 residues. The germline gives CDR1 SGHDN, CDR2 FVKESK. V dropped 3 bases and J dropped 6 bases, with 7 bases sitting between them. The chain's CDR3 is CASSQITDTQYF. In DNA, the CDR3 is TGTGCCAGCAGCCAGATCACGGATACGCAGTATTTT.

The rearrangement links TRBV10-3 to TRBJ2-1, with 9 bases aligning to TRBD2. The CDR3 contains 16 residues. CDR1 and CDR2 (germline): ENHRY, SYGVKD. The J segment lost 9 bases and the V segment lost 6 bases, leaving 15 bases of the junction unmatched. The CDR3 nucleotides are TGTGCCATCAGAGTTGCGGTGCGGGGGGGCCGATTTGAGCAGTTCTTC. As protein: CAIRVAVRGGRFEQFF.

The chain combines TRBV5-1 with TRBJ2-1; the D gene is possibly TRBD2 (5 bases). CDR3 length: 13 residues. Germline V CDR1 and CDR2: SGHRS, YFSETQ. Trimming shortened V by 1 base and J by 9 bases, and 11 bases separated the two germline ends. The chain's CDR3 is CASSLLSGGEQFF. The CDR3 nucleotides read TGCGCCAGCAGCTTGCTGAGCGGAGGTGAGCAGTTCTTC.

The chain joins TRBV29-1 to TRBJ1-2; TRBD1 matches 7 bases. This CDR3 spans 14 amino acids. CDR1 SQVTM and CDR2 ANQGSEA come from the germline V gene. The J segment lost 2 bases and the V segment lost 4 bases, leaving 7 bases of the junction unmatched. CDR3: CSVVTGARNYGYTF. The CDR3 nucleotides are TGCAGCGTTGTTACAGGGGCTCGGAACTATGGCTACACCTTC.

This rearrangement joins TRBV18 to TRBJ2-3; D is ambiguous. Germline CDR1 is KGHSH and CDR2 is LQKENI. V gave up 4 bases and J gave up 4 bases, with 9 bases separating them. The CDR3 spans 13 residues. Written as DNA, the CDR3 is TGTGCCAGCTCACTTTACAGTTCAGATACGCAGTATTTT. It yields the protein CASSLYSSDTQYF.

The CDR3 region has the DNA TGTGCCAGCAGCTTAGCTTCCAGGGGGACTGAAGCTTTCTTT. Amino acid sequence: CASSLASRGTEAFF. This rearrangement joins TRBV7-9 to TRBJ1-1, with 7 bases lining up with TRBD1. Looked up from germline, CDR1 is SEHNR and CDR2 is FQNEAQ (reference sequence). Trimming cost V 0 bases and J 5 bases; bases outside gene matches: 3. The CDR3 totals 14 residues.

The V and J genes are TRBV5-1 and TRBJ1-4; D uncertain. Trimming removed 0 bases at V and 6 bases at J, with 9 bases between. Germline values: CDR1 SGHRS, CDR2 YFSETQ. The CDR3 is made up of 14 amino acids. CDR3 in amino acids: CASSLATGHEKLFF. The CDR3 DNA reads as TGCGCCAGCAGCTTGGCCACTGGGCATGAAAAACTGTTTTTT.

The J gene is TRBJ1-2, the V gene TRBV7-9; 11 bases align to TRBD1. The J segment lost 9 bases and the V segment lost 5 bases, leaving 2 bases of the junction unmatched. This CDR3 spans 12 amino acids. Germline CDR1 is SEHNR and CDR2 is FQNEAQ (reference sequence). CDR3 in amino acids: CASSGQGASYTF. The DNA of the CDR3 is TGTGCCAGCAGCGGACAGGGGGCGAGCTACACCTTC.

The V and J genes are TRBV15 and TRBJ2-2, with D possibly TRBD1 on 5 matching bases. V lost 0 bases and J 5 bases, leaving 13 bases between the germline ends. The CDR3 length is 16 residues. CDR1 LNHNV and CDR2 YYDKDF come from the germline V gene (reference sequence). The CDR3 nucleotides are TGTGCCACCAGCAGAGATGGCGGCAGGGTGACCGGGGAGCTGTTTTTT. Translation: CATSRDGGRVTGELFF.

The chain joins TRBV19 to TRBJ1-1; 12 bases line up with TRBD1. Per the germline V gene, CDR1 is LNHDA and CDR2 is SQIVND (reference sequence). Trimming took 7 bases from V and 5 from J; bases not matched to a gene: 11. The CDR3 totals 16 residues. The CDR3, as DNA: TGTGCCAGTACTGCCCGGGACAGGGGGCGGTTTACTGAAGCTTTCTTT. Protein product: CASTARDRGRFTEAFF.

The chain employs TRBV2 and TRBJ2-2, with 9 bases matching TRBD1. Germline V lookup: CDR1 SNHLY, CDR2 FYNNEI. With V trimmed by 6 bases and J by 5 bases, 1 base remained unmatched. The CDR3 contains 13 residues. CDR3 coding DNA: TGTGCCAGCAGGACAGGGGGGACCGGGGAGCTGTTTTTT. This translates into CASRTGGTGELFF.

This rearrangement joins TRBV27 to TRBJ2-7; D might be TRBD1 (6 bases). Germline CDR1 is MNHEY and CDR2 is SMNVEV (reference sequence). Trimming shortened V by 1 base and J by 4 bases, and 11 bases separated the two germline ends. This CDR3 spans 14 amino acids. Here the CDR3 reads CASSLWGPGYEQYF. CDR3 DNA sequence: TGTGCCAGCAGTTTATGGGGGCCTGGTTACGAGCAGTACTTC.